These 10 T cell receptor beta chains share one sample of origin, sequenced in a study of human T cells and chemical hapten exposure. TCRdb redid the calling of the 5' RACE reads with MiXCR, one entry per CDR3 protein. The table has 100,000 to 120,000 distinct CDR3 sequences, approximately 19% seen once. Unfractionated whole blood was the source of the extracted total RNA. These receptors came from a human donor in good health.

This clonotype was seen a handful of times. The CDR3: CASSLLGSGNTIYF. CDR3 sequence (DNA): TGTGCCAGCAGTTTATTGGGATCGGGAAACACCATATATTTT. The chain combines TRBV28 with TRBJ1-3; D uncertain. Per the germline V gene, CDR1 is MDHEN and CDR2 is SYDVKM. Deletions cut 1 base from V and 4 bases from J, with 8 bases between. The CDR3 runs 14 residues.

V and J are TRBV19 and TRBJ2-1; 9 bases agree with TRBD2. Germline loops: CDR1 LNHDA, CDR2 SQIVND (reference sequence). The CDR3 runs to 19 residues. V was clipped by 1 base and J by 2 bases; unmatched bases: 12. The CDR3 here is CASSIVYRASGNPYNEQFF. The CDR3 nucleotides read TGTGCCAGTAGTATAGTCTACCGTGCTAGCGGGAACCCCTACAATGAGCAGTTCTTC. The full variable domain, with the rest looked up from reference TRBV19 and TRBJ2-1, is DGGITQSPKYLFRKEGQNVTLSCEQNLNHDAMYWYRQDPGQGLRLIYYSQIVNDFQKGDIAEGYSVSREKKESFPLTVTSAQKNPTAFYLCASSIVYRASGNPYNEQFFGPGTRLTVL.

As concerns this clonotype: The conserved phenylalanine or tryptophan is not found at the CDR3 terminus, so this likely reflects a read error. CDR3 residues: CASSLKGIDTQYL. In DNA, the CDR3 is TGTGCCAGCAGCCTAAAGGGTATAGATACGCAGTATCTT. This sequence joins TRBV7-3 and TRBJ2-3; D remains ambiguous. The V gene's germline CDR1 is SGHTA and CDR2 FQGTGA. Between the trimmed V and J ends, which lost 5 bases and 5 bases, there was a span of 11 bases. The CDR3 sequence is 13 residues long.

V and J are TRBV28 and TRBJ1-5; no clear D gene. The CDR3 is made up of 16 amino acids. The V end lost 4 bases, the J end lost 7 bases, and 20 bases lay between the germline ends. The V gene's germline CDR1 is MDHEN and CDR2 SYDVKM. The CDR3 region is CASSSPGGKKRQPQHF. Here the CDR3 DNA reads TGTGCCAGCAGTTCGCCGGGAGGGAAAAAAAGGCAGCCCCAGCATTTT.

This clonotype has a count of ten or more. The chain is built from TRBV20-1 and TRBJ1-5, with a tentative D call TRBD1 (6 bases). The germline V and J ends were trimmed by 3 bases and 2 bases, with 38 bases remaining between them. Germline V gene data show CDR1 as DFQATT and CDR2 as SNEGSKA (reference sequence). The CDR3 consists of 23 residues. The CDR3: CSASLELLLGTDLTGQGNQPQHF. CDR3 DNA: TGCAGTGCTAGTCTCGAACTACTCCTTGGAACCGACCTGACAGGCCAGGGCAATCAGCCCCAGCATTTT.

The J gene is TRBJ2-5, the V gene TRBV20-1; no firm D call. The V end lost 6 bases, the J end lost 0 bases, and 5 bases lay between the germline ends. The CDR3 length is 11 residues. Germline V gene data show CDR1 as DFQATT and CDR2 as SNEGSKA (reference sequence). In nucleotides, the CDR3 is TGCAGTGCCGTGAACCAAGAGACCCAGTACTTC. It yields the protein CSAVNQETQYF.

V and J are TRBV28 and TRBJ2-3; TRBD2 agrees at 8 bases. Germline CDR1 reads MDHEN; CDR2 reads SYDVKM. J lost 0 bases, V lost 6 bases, and 5 bases had no gene match. This CDR3 comprises 15 residues. The CDR3 DNA sequence: TGTGCCAGCAGGGAAGCGGGGGATAGCACAGATACGCAGTATTTT. It is translated as CASREAGDSTDTQYF.

The chain carries TRBV28 and TRBJ1-5; 7 nucleotides agree with TRBD1. Germline assignment: CDR1 MDHEN and CDR2 SYDVKM. The CDR3 totals 14 residues. V lost 10 bases and J lost 2; bases outside the gene matches: 8. CDR3 protein: CATMEGAGNQPQHF. In DNA form, the CDR3 reads TGTGCCACCATGGAGGGGGCGGGCAATCAGCCCCAGCATTTT. Using reference TRBV28 and TRBJ1-5 for the parts outside the CDR3, the full variable domain is DVKVTQSSRYLVKRTGEKVFLECVQDMDHENMFWYRQDPGLGLRLIYFSYDVKMKEKGDIPEGYSVSREKKERFSLILESASTNQTSMYLCATMEGAGNQPQHFGDGTRLSIL.

The CDR3 loop is CASSDTPRTSLTGELFF. The DNA for the CDR3 is TGTGCCAGCAGTGACACGCCCCGGACTAGCCTAACCGGGGAGCTGTTTTTT. The chain employs TRBV6-4 and TRBJ2-2, with 8 bases identical to TRBD2. The length of the CDR3 is 17 residues. V trimming: 2 bases; J trimming: 5 bases; junction bases outside the gene matches: 10. Per the germline V gene, CDR1 is MRHNA and CDR2 is SNTAGT.

This clonotype has only a few counts. The CDR3, as DNA: TGCGCCAGCAGCTTGGCAGGGACGGGTCAGCCCCAGCATTTT. Translation gives CASSLAGTGQPQHF. The rearrangement uses TRBV5-1 and TRBJ1-5, with a possible D match to TRBD1 (5 bases). V was trimmed by 0 bases and J by 6 bases, leaving 10 bases between them. CDR1 is SGHRS, CDR2 YFSETQ, per germline. CDR3 length: 14 amino acids.